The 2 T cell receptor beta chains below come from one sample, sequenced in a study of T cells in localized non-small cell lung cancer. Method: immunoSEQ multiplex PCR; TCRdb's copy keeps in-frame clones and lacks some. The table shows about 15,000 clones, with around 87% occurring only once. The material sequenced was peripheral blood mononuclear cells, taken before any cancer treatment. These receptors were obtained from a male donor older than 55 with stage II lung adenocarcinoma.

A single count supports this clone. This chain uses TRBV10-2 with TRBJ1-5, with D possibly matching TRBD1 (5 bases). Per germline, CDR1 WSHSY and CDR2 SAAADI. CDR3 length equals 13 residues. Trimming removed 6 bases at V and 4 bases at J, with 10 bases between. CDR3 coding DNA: TGCGCCAGCAGGGAACAGGCTAATCAGCCCCAGCATTTT. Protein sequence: CASREQANQPQHF.

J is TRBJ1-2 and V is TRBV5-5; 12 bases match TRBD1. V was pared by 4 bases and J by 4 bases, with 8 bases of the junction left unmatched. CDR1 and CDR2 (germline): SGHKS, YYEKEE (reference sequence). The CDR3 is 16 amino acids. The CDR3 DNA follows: TGTGCCAGCAGCCCCGGGACAGGGGGCGCGGGCTATGGCTACACCTTC. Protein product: CASSPGTGGAGYGYTF.